A single sample gave rise to the 22 T cell receptor beta chains below, sequenced in a study of blood T cell repertoires in COVID-19. Sequencing used immunoSEQ multiplex PCR; TCRdb keeps in-frame clones, though not all of them. The sample contains about 120,000 clones, about 83% of which appear only once. The sample comprised peripheral blood. These receptors all stem from a woman between 45 and 65 years old with acute or convalescent COVID-19.

The V gene is TRBV3-1 (or the pseudogene TRBV3-2), the J gene TRBJ1-6; possible D gene TRBD1, 5 bases. Trimming shortened V by 4 bases and J by 1 base, and 17 bases separated the two germline ends. Germline-derived CDR1 and CDR2 are LGHDT and YNNKEL (reference sequence). The CDR3 loop spans 18 amino acids. In DNA, the CDR3 is TGTGCCAGCAGCCCAAGATCACACAGGTTTTCCTATAATTCACCCCTCCACTTT. It is translated as CASSPRSHRFSYNSPLHF.

Of note for this clone: Other DNA sequences from this sample encode an identical CDR3 as well. The CDR3 loop reads CASSPDYGYTF. CDR3 nucleotide sequence: TGTGCCAGTAGTCCAGACTATGGCTACACCTTC. The chain recombines TRBV19 with TRBJ1-2, with D unresolved. Germline lookup yields CDR1 LNHDA and CDR2 SQIVND (reference sequence). V dropped 5 bases and J dropped 3 bases, with 4 bases sitting between them. This CDR3 region has 11 residues. The full variable domain, its missing parts supplied by reference TRBV19 and TRBJ1-2, is DGGITQSPKYLFRKEGQNVTLSCEQNLNHDAMYWYRQDPGQGLRLIYYSQIVNDFQKGDIAEGYSVSREKKESFPLTVTSAQKNPTAFYLCASSPDYGYTFGSGTRLTVV.

The chain joins TRBV7-2 to TRBJ1-1, with D possibly being TRBD1 (5 bases). V shed 5 bases and J shed 4 bases, with 17 bases lying between them. The CDR3 loop spans 15 amino acids. Per germline, CDR1 SGHTA and CDR2 FQGNSA. In DNA form, the CDR3 reads TGTGCCAGCAGCCCCGTAGGTGGAGGGGCCACTGAAGCTTTCTTT. Residues: CASSPVGGGATEAFF.

The V gene is TRBV28, the J gene TRBJ1-2; D gene ambiguous. V shed 8 bases and J shed 3 bases, with 19 bases lying between them. Germline V gene data show CDR1 as MDHEN and CDR2 as SYDVKM. This CDR3 has 15 amino acids. The CDR3 coding sequence is TGTGCCAGCTCTCTGGGCGGGGTTAAGCACTATGGCTACACCTTC. It specifies CASSLGGVKHYGYTF.

The chain recombines TRBV24-1 with TRBJ1-1; tentatively, D is TRBD1 (5 bases). CDR1 is KGHDR, CDR2 SFDVKD, per germline. CDR3 length: 15 residues. V lost 5 bases to trimming and J lost 0 bases, with 12 bases between them. In nucleotides, the CDR3 is TGTGCCACCAGTGTCCCAACGACAGTGAACACTGAAGCTTTCTTT. This translates into CATSVPTTVNTEAFF.

The CDR3 loop reads CAWSGTSGGPYNEQFF. CDR3 coding DNA: TGTGCCTGGAGTGGGACTAGCGGGGGGCCCTACAATGAGCAGTTCTTC. The chain recombines TRBV30 with TRBJ2-1; 14 bases agree with TRBD2. The germline V gene encodes CDR1 GTSNPN and CDR2 SVGIG (reference sequence). The CDR3 covers 16 residues. V gave up 1 base and J gave up 2 bases; unmatched junction bases: 1.

The chain carries TRBV18 and TRBJ2-7; 10 positions match TRBD1. V lost 4 bases to trimming and J lost 5 bases; unmatched junction nucleotides: 5. CDR1 KGHSH and CDR2 LQKENI come from the germline V gene. The CDR3 contains 14 residues. Written as DNA, the CDR3 is TGTGCCAGCTCACTGGGGACAGGGGTGGACGAGCAGTACTTC. It yields the protein CASSLGTGVDEQYF.

The J gene is TRBJ2-4, the V gene TRBV6-1; 9 nucleotides align to TRBD1. The CDR3 is 18 amino acids. The germline V gene encodes CDR1 MNHNS and CDR2 SASEGT. V gave up 4 bases and J gave up 0 bases; unmatched junction bases: 10. CDR3 coding DNA: TGTGCCAGCAGTGGGGACAGGGCTCGAACCCTAGCCAAAAACATTCAGTACTTC. Translated, it gives CASSGDRARTLAKNIQYF.

The V call is TRBV5-6, the J call TRBJ2-1; no clear D. Trimming removed 0 bases at V and 2 bases at J, with 6 bases between. Germline assignment: CDR1 SGHDT and CDR2 YYEEEE. CDR3 length: 14 residues. The CDR3 DNA follows: TGTGCCAGCAGCTTGGTAGCAGCCTACAATGAGCAGTTCTTC. It encodes CASSLVAAYNEQFF.

The chain combines TRBV6-4 with TRBJ2-6; D is undetermined. This CDR3 has 18 amino acids. V was clipped by 2 bases and J by 0 bases, with 14 bases between them. Per the germline V gene, CDR1 is MRHNA and CDR2 is SNTAGT. DNA of the CDR3: TGTGCCAGCAGTGACGACGGAGTCCGATACTCTGGGGCCAACGTCCTGACTTTC. Translating it yields CASSDDGVRYSGANVLTF.

The chain has TRBV18 and TRBJ2-3, with 10 bases matching TRBD2. The CDR3 runs 15 residues. Germline CDR1 KGHSH, CDR2 LQKENI. The junction had 4 bases not matched to a gene; V was cut back by 6 bases and J by 1 base. The CDR3 loop reads CASSEGLAGTDTQYF. CDR3 nucleotide sequence: TGTGCCAGCTCGGAAGGACTAGCGGGCACAGATACGCAGTATTTT.

The chain uses TRBV5-6 and TRBJ2-1; D perhaps matches TRBD2 (5 bases). CDR1 is SGHDT, CDR2 YYEEEE, per germline. This CDR3 contains 15 residues. Trimming removed 4 bases from V and 1 base from J, with 12 bases in between. CDR3 loop: CASSPSWRSYNEQFF. The CDR3 DNA reads as TGTGCCAGCAGCCCCTCTTGGAGGTCCTACAATGAGCAGTTCTTC.

This clone was counted only a few times. The chain links TRBV4-1 to TRBJ2-2, with 8 bases identical to TRBD2. Germline CDR1 MGHRA, CDR2 YSYEKL. The CDR3 is 16 residues long. The ends lost 4 bases at V and 4 bases at J; junction bases unmatched: 8. CDR3 sequence reads: CASSRLGAGVTGELFF. Here the CDR3 DNA reads TGCGCCAGCAGCCGCCTCGGAGCGGGAGTCACCGGGGAGCTGTTTTTT.

J is TRBJ2-1 and V is TRBV4-3, with D possibly TRBD2 on 5 matching bases. Germline assignment: CDR1 LGHNA and CDR2 YSLEER. Trimming cost V 0 bases and J 3 bases, with 15 bases left between them. The CDR3 is 17 amino acids. The CDR3 region has the DNA TGCGCCAGCAGCCAAGATTGGGCAGTAGGAGGCTACAATGAGCAGTTCTTC. Translating gives CASSQDWAVGGYNEQFF.

This chain uses TRBV5-1 with TRBJ2-7; the match to TRBD2 covers 8 bases. The CDR3 sequence is 18 residues long. Germline V lookup: CDR1 SGHRS, CDR2 YFSETQ. After removal of 0 bases from V and 0 bases from J, the junction contained 11 bases not matched to a gene. As DNA, the CDR3 is TGCGCCAGCAGCTTGGGGGAGGTACTACTAGCGGCCTCCTACGAGCAGTACTTC. It yields the protein CASSLGEVLLAASYEQYF.

The chain joins TRBV18 to TRBJ1-4; 7 nucleotides match TRBD1. The CDR3 sequence is 15 residues long. Losses at the gene ends were 5 bases for V and 8 bases for J; bases not matched to a gene: 11. CDR1 and CDR2 (germline): KGHSH, LQKENI. Written as DNA, the CDR3 is TGTGCCAGCTCAGCCAACAGGGGAGGAGGAGAAAAACTGTTTTTT. Its translation: CASSANRGGGEKLFF. The full variable domain, with the rest looked up from reference TRBV18 and TRBJ1-4, is NAGVMQNPRHLVRRRGQEARLRCSPMKGHSHVYWYRQLPEEGLKFMVYLQKENIIDESGMPKERFSAEFPKEGPSILRIQQVVRGDSAAYFCASSANRGGGEKLFFGSGTQLSVL.

The chain carries TRBV19 and TRBJ2-1, with D tentatively TRBD2 (6 bases). The V end lost 5 bases, the J end lost 8 bases, and 16 bases lay between the germline ends. This CDR3 contains 14 residues. The germline V gene has CDR1 LNHDA and CDR2 SQIVND (reference sequence). The CDR3 is CASSHRGTGDEQFF. As DNA, the CDR3 is TGTGCCAGTAGTCATCGGGGGACGGGGGATGAGCAGTTCTTC.

The chain links TRBV24-1 to TRBJ1-1; D gene unclear. Germline V lookup: CDR1 KGHDR, CDR2 SFDVKD. Deletions cut 5 bases from V and 6 bases from J, with 12 bases between. The CDR3 has 13 residues. This CDR3 is CATSAGNEAEAFF. CDR3 nucleotide sequence: TGTGCCACCAGTGCCGGGAATGAGGCTGAAGCTTTCTTT.

V gene TRBV7-2 combines with J gene TRBJ2-5; 7 bases are a match to TRBD1. The CDR3 is 16 residues long. Germline loops: CDR1 SGHTA, CDR2 FQGNSA. Germline trimming cut 5 bases from V and 5 bases from J; bases unmatched to any gene: 14. CDR3 in DNA: TGTGCCAGCAGCCCGCAGGGGGTAGGGGGCATGGAGACCCAGTACTTC. Protein sequence: CASSPQGVGGMETQYF.

This clone appeared a few times. The chain recombines TRBV5-1 with TRBJ2-6, with D unresolved. The CDR3 spans 14 residues. The germline V gene has CDR1 SGHRS and CDR2 YFSETQ. Trimming stripped 4 bases from V and 0 bases from J, with 5 bases between. CDR3 sequence (DNA): TGCGCCAGCAGCCCCTACTCTGGGGCCAACGTCCTGACTTTC. It encodes CASSPYSGANVLTF. Based on the CDR3 plus reference TRBV5-1 and TRBJ2-6, the full variable domain is KAGVTQTPRYLIKTRGQQVTLSCSPISGHRSVSWYQQTPGQGLQFLFEYFSETQRNKGNFPGRFSGRQFSNSRSEMNVSTLELGDSALYLCASSPYSGANVLTFGAGSRLTVL.

The chain links TRBV6-1 to TRBJ1-4; 9 bases agree with TRBD1. From germline, CDR1 is MNHNS and CDR2 SASEGT. V lost 7 bases to trimming and J lost 2 bases; unmatched junction nucleotides: 8. CDR3 length equals 16 residues. CDR3 protein: CASIEGQGNTNEKLFF. CDR3 DNA: TGTGCCAGCATTGAGGGACAGGGAAATACTAATGAAAAACTGTTTTTT.

V gene TRBV19 combines with J gene TRBJ2-7; 7 bases match TRBD1. The germline CDR1 and CDR2 sequences are LNHDA and SQIVND (reference sequence). The CDR3 runs to 15 residues. J was trimmed by 1 base and V by 5 bases; bases with no gene match: 8. This CDR3 reads CASSGRQGPSYEQYF. Written as DNA, the CDR3 is TGTGCCAGTAGTGGGCGACAGGGTCCGTCCTACGAGCAGTACTTC.